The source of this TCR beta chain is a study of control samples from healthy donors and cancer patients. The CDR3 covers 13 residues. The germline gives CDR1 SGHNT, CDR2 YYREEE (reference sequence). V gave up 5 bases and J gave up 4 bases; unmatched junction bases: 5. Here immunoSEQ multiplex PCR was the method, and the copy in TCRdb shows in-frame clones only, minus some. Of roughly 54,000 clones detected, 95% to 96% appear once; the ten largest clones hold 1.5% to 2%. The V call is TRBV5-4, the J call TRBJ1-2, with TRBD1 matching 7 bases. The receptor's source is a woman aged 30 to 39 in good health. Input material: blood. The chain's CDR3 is CASRDRTTYGYTF. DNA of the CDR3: TGTGCCAGCAGGGACAGGACCACCTATGGCTACACCTTC. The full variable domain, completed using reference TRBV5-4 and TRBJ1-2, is ETGVTQSPTHLIKTRGQQVTLRCSSQSGHNTVSWYQQALGQGPQFIFQYYREEENGRGNFPPRFSGLQFPNYSSELNVNALELDDSALYLCASRDRTTYGYTFGSGTRLTVV.